Below, 10 T cell receptor beta chains from the same sample are listed, as sequenced in a study of T cell clusters in autoimmune cytopenias. TRB was amplified from approximately 230 ng of peripheral blood genomic DNA per sample. TRB was amplified by touch-down multiplex PCR, primer pools A and B combined. TCRdb reprocessed the multiplex PCR reads, with one entry per CDR3 protein and no DNA. This sample contains under 9,000 distinct CDR3 sequences. The specimen sequenced was peripheral blood. The receptors come from a human donor with an autoimmune cytopenia or autoimmune hepatitis (not recorded which).

This chain joins TRBV5-4 and TRBJ2-3; absent DNA, TCRdb's TRBD1 call cannot be checked. Germline assignment: CDR1 SGHNT and CDR2 YYREEE (reference sequence). This CDR3 comprises 13 residues. The CDR3 here is CASSDGAFQTQYF.

The chain employs TRBV19 and TRBJ1-1. Germline-derived CDR1 and CDR2 are LNHDA and SQIVND (reference sequence). The CDR3 sequence is 13 residues long. CDR3 sequence reads: CASRTAGASEAFF.

This clonotype is deemed medium-sized by its frequency. The V gene is TRBV29-1, the J gene TRBJ1-2; TCRdb reports TRBD1, a call that lacks DNA to check it against. Germline V gene lookup returns CDR1 SQVTM and CDR2 ANQGSEA. There are 12 residues in the CDR3. This chain's CDR3 is CSVAQGGYGYTF.

This clonotype is labeled medium-sized based on frequency. The chain recombines TRBV6-4 with TRBJ2-3; as DNA is missing, the TRBD1 call by TCRdb cannot be tested. Germline values: CDR1 MRHNA, CDR2 SNTAGT. This CDR3 contains 14 residues. The CDR3: CASSAGQSTDTQYF.

This clonotype is classed as medium-sized by frequency. The chain uses TRBV19 and TRBJ1-3; absent DNA, TCRdb's TRBD1 call cannot be checked. The CDR3 is made up of 17 amino acids. CDR1 and CDR2 from the germline V gene are LNHDA and SQIVND (reference sequence). CDR3 amino acids: CASRTDSGAGPWDTIYF.

V usage is TRBV5-5 and J usage is TRBJ2-6. The CDR3 consists of 16 residues. Germline V gene lookup returns CDR1 SGHKS and CDR2 YYEKEE (reference sequence). This CDR3 is CASSLVFTSGANVLTF.

The chain carries TRBV29-1 and TRBJ2-7; TCRdb selects TRBD1, and the lack of DNA leaves this call unchecked. The CDR3 is 13 residues long. CDR1 is SQVTM, CDR2 ANQGSEA, per germline. This CDR3 is CSVGNGQGYEQYF.

CDR3 loop: CASSPRRSQGASAGELFF. The chain joins TRBV12-3 or TRBV12-4 to TRBJ2-2; the D call from TCRdb, TRBD1, cannot be confirmed without DNA. This CDR3 comprises 18 residues.

The chain combines TRBV6-1 with TRBJ1-1; TCRdb indicates TRBD1, and absent DNA this call remains unverified. CDR1 and CDR2 from the germline V gene are MNHNS and SASEGT. This CDR3 spans 16 amino acids. CDR3 amino acids: CASSVRDSTLNTEAFF.

This chain links TRBV7-9 with TRBJ1-3. The CDR3 consists of 15 residues. Looked up from germline, CDR1 is SEHNR and CDR2 is FQNEAQ (reference sequence). This chain's CDR3 is CASSPKFFSGNTIYF.